This T cell receptor (beta chain) was identified in a study of blood T cell repertoires in COVID-19. About the study: From T cells, B-cell-depleted T cells, or PBMCs came the material, which was cDNA or gDNA.

CDR3 length: 12 residues. V shed 5 bases, J shed 0 bases, and the junction held 1 base outside the gene matches. Germline V lookup: CDR1 GTSNPN, CDR2 SVGIG (reference sequence). TCRdb's table, derived via immunoSEQ multiplex PCR, lists solely in-frame clones and lacks some. The sample shows over 200,000 clones, roughly nine tenths of them seen only once. This clone was seen only a few times. The sample was peripheral blood. V is TRBV30 and J is TRBJ2-7, with 7 bases identical to TRBD1. The receptor was derived from a woman aged 18-29 years who had recovered from COVID-19. CDR3 in DNA: TGTGCCTGGGGGACAGACTCCTACGAGCAGTACTTC. It translates to CAWGTDSYEQYF.